Below are 16 T cell receptor beta chains sequenced from a single sample in a study of T cells in Graves' hyperthyroidism and ophthalmopathy. TCR beta CDR3 region amplification was performed from RNA transcripts. The study used the HTBI primer set for a first-round RT-PCR of the TCR CDR3. MiXCR, run by TCRdb on the multiplex PCR reads, gives a single entry per CDR3 protein. The table includes about 300,000 distinct CDR3 sequences, roughly 20% detected once. Sequenced input: blood. The receptors here all came from a man aged 45-65 years with Graves' ophthalmopathy.

The CDR3 DNA reads TGTGCCAGCAGTCAGGGCAAGGCCAACCCCTCCTACGAGCAGTACTTC. This sequence encodes CASSQGKANPSYEQYF. The chain joins TRBV28 to TRBJ2-7, with a possible D match to TRBD1 (5 bases). V gave up 5 bases and J gave up 0 bases, with 17 bases separating them. The CDR3 runs to 16 residues. From germline, CDR1 is MDHEN and CDR2 SYDVKM.

This clonotype was seen at least ten times. The chain combines TRBV10-2 with TRBJ1-6; possible D gene TRBD1, 5 bases. The germline CDR1 and CDR2 sequences are WSHSY and SAAADI. CDR3 size: 17 residues. V lost 6 bases and J 0 bases, leaving 15 bases between the germline ends. CDR3 in DNA: TGCGCCAGCAGGGGGGAGTGGACGAGCTCCTATAATTCACCCCTCCACTTT. Translating it yields CASRGEWTSSYNSPLHF.

This clonotype has more than one count but fewer than ten. The rearrangement links TRBV24-1 to TRBJ2-1; D not certain. The CDR3 is 11 amino acids. V lost 0 bases and J 9 bases, leaving 2 bases between the germline ends. Germline loops: CDR1 KGHDR, CDR2 SFDVKD. CDR3 DNA sequence: TGTGCCACCAGTGATTTGTCTGAGCAGTTCTTC. Its translation: CATSDLSEQFF.

This clonotype has a count of ten or more. This rearrangement joins TRBV5-1 to TRBJ2-3; D ambiguous. V lost 7 bases, J lost 1 base, and 13 bases lay in between. The CDR3 has 14 amino acids. The germline CDR1 and CDR2 sequences are SGHRS and YFSETQ. For the CDR3, the DNA is TGCGCCAGCGTTCGGACGGGTCGCACAGATACGCAGTATTTT. Its protein is CASVRTGRTDTQYF.

This clonotype was counted many times. The chain recombines TRBV11-1 with TRBJ2-3; D gene unclear. The CDR3 is made up of 15 amino acids. Germline V gene sequence: CDR1 SGHAT, CDR2 FQDESV (reference sequence). The V and J ends lost 5 bases and 0 bases respectively, with 12 bases between them. The CDR3 reads CASSPFGASTDTQYF. CDR3 DNA: TGTGCCAGCAGCCCCTTTGGCGCTAGCACAGATACGCAGTATTTT.

Concerning this clonotype itself: This may come from a read error, since a much larger clone is one base off. The V gene is TRBV20-1, the J gene TRBJ2-5; a weak D match, TRBD2 (5 bases). The CDR3 runs 14 residues. Germline CDR1 reads DFQATT; CDR2 reads SNEGSKA (reference sequence). The CDR3 DNA is TGCAGTGCTTCCTCACTTTCAATTGGGGAGACCCAGCACTTC. Amino acid sequence: CSASSLSIGETQHF.

This clonotype was detected many times. The chain links TRBV7-3 to TRBJ2-2; 14 bases agree with TRBD2. Germline-derived CDR1 and CDR2 are SGHTA and FQGTGA. Trimming at V came to 1 base and at J to 4 bases, leaving 5 bases not matched to a gene. The CDR3 has 18 amino acids. CDR3 DNA sequence: TGTGCCAGCAGCTTAAGGGGACTAGCGGGAGCGACCACCGGGGAGCTGTTTTTT. Amino acid sequence: CASSLRGLAGATTGELFF.

About this clonotype: This may be a read error: a much more frequent sequence differs by one nucleotide. J is TRBJ2-7 and V is TRBV3-1; D is uncertain. V was shortened by 3 bases and J by 7 bases, with 13 bases between the two germline ends. The CDR3 is 13 amino acids. The germline CDR1 and CDR2 sequences are LGHDT and YNNKEL (reference sequence). CDR3 residues: CASSHPSGQEQYF. CDR3 bases: TGTGCCAGCAGCCATCCTTCGGGTCAGGAGCAGTACTTC.

The table lists this clonotype with many counts. This chain links TRBV28 with TRBJ1-1, with 9 bases that match TRBD1. Germline lookup yields CDR1 MDHEN and CDR2 SYDVKM. CDR3 length: 16 residues. V was pared by 5 bases and J by 1 base, with 8 bases of the junction left unmatched. CDR3 DNA sequence: TGTGCCAGCAGTGGGCGGACAGGGGTGAGGAACACTGAAGCTTTCTTT. Amino acids: CASSGRTGVRNTEAFF.

This chain connects TRBV28 to TRBJ2-7; D is perhaps TRBD1 (5 bases). The CDR3 runs to 14 residues. With 7 bases removed from V and 0 bases from J, the gap between germline ends came to 13 bases. Per germline, CDR1 MDHEN and CDR2 SYDVKM. CDR3 DNA: TGTGCCAGCACTGACAGCTCAAGCTCCTACGAGCAGTACTTC. Its protein is CASTDSSSSYEQYF.

This chain connects TRBV5-8 to TRBJ2-5; D could derive from TRBD1 or TRBD2 (6 bases each). Germline CDR1 reads SGHTS; CDR2 reads YDEGEE. V shed 2 bases and J shed 5 bases, with 16 bases lying between them. The CDR3 has 15 residues. The CDR3 DNA is TGTGCCAGCAGCTTAGGGGGGCGAGCTCGGGAGACCCAGTACTTC. Protein sequence: CASSLGGRARETQYF.

Details on this clonotype: The CDR3 ends on some other residue instead of the conserved phenylalanine or tryptophan, so this is likely a read error. V usage is TRBV5-1 and J usage is TRBJ1-1; D possibly corresponds to TRBD1 (5 bases). The length of the CDR3 is 16 residues. Germline CDR1 is SGHRS and CDR2 is YFSETQ. The V and J ends lost 0 bases and 7 bases respectively, with 19 bases between them. CDR3 residues: CASSLDGGTQVGEAFL. For the CDR3, the DNA is TGCGCCAGCAGCTTGGATGGAGGGACCCAAGTGGGTGAAGCTTTCCTT.

This clonotype was seen ten or more times. The chain is built from TRBV30 and TRBJ2-7; 7 bases map to TRBD2. CDR3 size: 13 residues. CDR1 and CDR2 (germline): GTSNPN, SVGIG (reference sequence). V lost 4 bases to trimming and J lost 0 bases; unmatched junction nucleotides: 3. CDR3 loop: CAWTRGSSYEQYF. CDR3 bases: TGTGCCTGGACACGCGGGAGCTCCTACGAGCAGTACTTC.

V is TRBV18 and J is TRBJ1-1, with D maybe TRBD1 (6 bases). The ends were cut back, 1 base at V and 0 bases at J, with 9 bases in the middle. This CDR3 is 15 amino acids long. Germline V gives CDR1 KGHSH, CDR2 LQKENI. The CDR3 nucleotides are TGTGCCAGCTCACCACGCCGGGACATGAACACTGAAGCTTTCTTT. This sequence encodes CASSPRRDMNTEAFF.

This chain joins TRBV11-2 and TRBJ2-4; D gene uncertain. The CDR3 contains 13 residues. Trimming pared 6 bases from V and 6 bases from J, leaving 12 bases between. The germline V gene encodes CDR1 SGHAT and CDR2 FQNNGV. CDR3 nucleotide sequence: TGTGCCAGCAGTTCCAGCGATTTAAACATTCAGTACTTC. This sequence encodes CASSSSDLNIQYF.

Comment on this clonotype: A much larger clone lies a single base off, so this may be a read error. The rearrangement joins TRBV12-3 or TRBV12-4 to TRBJ1-1; TRBD1 matches at 8 bases. CDR3 length equals 15 residues. Trimming took 7 bases from V and 4 from J; bases not matched to a gene: 11. CDR3 loop: CASTEITGGSTEAFF. Written as DNA, the CDR3 is TGTGCCAGCACCGAGATCACAGGGGGGAGCACTGAAGCTTTCTTT.